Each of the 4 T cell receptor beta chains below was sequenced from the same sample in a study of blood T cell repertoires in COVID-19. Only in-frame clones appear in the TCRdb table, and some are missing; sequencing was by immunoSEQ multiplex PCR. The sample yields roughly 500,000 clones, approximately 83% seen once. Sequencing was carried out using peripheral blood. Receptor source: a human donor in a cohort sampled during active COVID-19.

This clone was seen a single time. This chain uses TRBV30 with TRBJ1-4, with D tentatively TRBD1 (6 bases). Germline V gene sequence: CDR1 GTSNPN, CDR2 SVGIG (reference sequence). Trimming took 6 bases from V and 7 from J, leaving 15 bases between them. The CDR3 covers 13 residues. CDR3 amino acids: CACITGTGEKLFF. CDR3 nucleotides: TGTGCCTGTATAACAGGGACGGGTGAAAAACTGTTTTTT.

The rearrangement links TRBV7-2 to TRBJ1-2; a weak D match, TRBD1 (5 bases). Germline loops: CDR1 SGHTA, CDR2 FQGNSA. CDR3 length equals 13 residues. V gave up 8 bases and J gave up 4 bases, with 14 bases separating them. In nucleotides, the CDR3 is TGTGCCAGCGCGATGACAGCGGGCTATGGCTACACCTTC. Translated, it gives CASAMTAGYGYTF.

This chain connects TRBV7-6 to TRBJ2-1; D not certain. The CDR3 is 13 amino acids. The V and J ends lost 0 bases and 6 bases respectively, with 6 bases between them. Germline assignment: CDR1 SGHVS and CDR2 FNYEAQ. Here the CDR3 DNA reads TGTGCCAGCAGCTTAGCGCGTGGCAATGAGCAGTTCTTC. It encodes CASSLARGNEQFF.

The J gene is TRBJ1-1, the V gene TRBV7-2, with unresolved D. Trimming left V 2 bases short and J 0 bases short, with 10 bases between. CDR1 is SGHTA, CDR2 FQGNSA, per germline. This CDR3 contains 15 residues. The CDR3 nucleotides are TGTGCCAGCAGCTTACAAGGAGGGATGAACACTGAAGCTTTCTTT. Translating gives CASSLQGGMNTEAFF. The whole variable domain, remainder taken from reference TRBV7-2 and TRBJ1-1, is GAGVSQSPSNKVTEKGKDVELRCDPISGHTALYWYRQSLGQGLEFLIYFQGNSAPDKSGLPSDRFSAERTGGSVSTLTIQRTQQEDSAVYLCASSLQGGMNTEAFFGQGTRLTVV.